This T cell receptor (beta chain) was obtained from a study of spatial heterogeneity in lung cancer. CDR3 length: 14 amino acids. V shed 6 bases, J shed 9 bases, and the junction held 5 bases outside the gene matches. CDR1 is MNHEY, CDR2 SVGEGT, per germline. This clonotype was observed a few times. Time point in this sample: blood at routine non-recurrence follow-up after resection. Unsorted whole RNA samples from tumor, nontumor lung or frozen PBMC were sequenced. TCRdb re-called the 5' RACE reads through MiXCR, storing one row per CDR3 protein. The repertoire consists of 25,000 to 35,000 distinct CDR3 sequences, with under 11% occurring once and the leading ten covering 28%.

The sample here was PBMCs, taken at follow-up. This receptor was taken from a female donor with early-stage non-small cell lung cancer. The chain is built from TRBV6-2 or TRBV6-3 and TRBJ2-1; 13 bases are shared with TRBD2. CDR3 coding DNA: TGTGCCAGCAGAACTAGCGGGGGGGCCGTTGAGCAGTTCTTC. This sequence encodes CASRTSGGAVEQFF.